These T cell receptor beta chains were read from a single sample in a study of blood T cell repertoires in COVID-19. Libraries were prepared by immunoSEQ multiplex PCR; TCRdb keeps only in-frame clonotypes and omits some of them. The sample yields some 460,000 clones, about 85% seen once. Sequenced sample: PBMCs or T cells enriched from blood (not recorded which). Every receptor here comes from a woman aged 18-29 years who had recovered from COVID-19. The conserved cysteine and the conserved F or W are not part of the CDR3 here. A clone size is listed for some rows: how often the clone was seen (once, few, many), or a class if it is expanded.

length: 13; J: TRBJ2-3; size: -; V: TRBV7-8; CDR3: ASSLEGRMTDTQY
length: 12; J: TRBJ2-1; size: -; V: TRBV11-2; CDR3: ASSPNRVVHEQF
length: 11; J: TRBJ1-6; size: -; V: TRBV6-5; CDR3: ASSGTVNSPLH
length: 11; J: TRBJ2-7; size: -; V: TRBV7-3; CDR3: ASSLIAGASQY
length: 10; J: TRBJ2-7; size: -; V: TRBV13; CDR3: ASSLRGSEQY
length: 15; J: TRBJ1-2; size: -; V: TRBV3-1/TRBV3-2; CDR3: ASSQVPARVTNYGYT
length: 12; J: TRBJ2-5; size: -; V: TRBV19; CDR3: ASSLDRFQETQY
length: 10; J: TRBJ1-1; size: -; V: TRBV29-1; CDR3: SHGGQNTEAF
length: 12; J: TRBJ1-1; size: -; V: TRBV12-5; CDR3: ASGTTLSATEAF
length: 14; J: TRBJ2-7; size: -; V: TRBV5-8; CDR3: ASSLAPGTGSYEQY
length: 13; J: TRBJ1-2; size: -; V: TRBV7-3; CDR3: ASSLIPGGGEGYT
length: 12; J: TRBJ2-1; size: -; V: TRBV5-1; CDR3: ASRSLQGANEQF
length: 10; J: TRBJ2-5; size: -; V: TRBV10-2; CDR3: ASSEPQRTQY
length: 13; J: TRBJ2-2; size: once; V: TRBV28; CDR3: ASRRPTGDTGELF
length: 12; J: TRBJ2-3; size: -; V: TRBV19; CDR3: ASSRDRRPDTQY
length: 13; J: TRBJ2-3; size: -; V: TRBV19; CDR3: ASSPRWAQIDTQY
length: 12; J: TRBJ1-2; size: few; V: TRBV30; CDR3: ALGQPRTNYGYT
length: 11; J: TRBJ1-3; size: -; V: TRBV29-1; CDR3: SVTGDSGNTIY
length: 12; J: TRBJ2-7; size: -; V: TRBV20-1; CDR3: SASGGTGPREQY
length: 11; J: TRBJ2-7; size: -; V: TRBV3-1/TRBV3-2; CDR3: ASSPSGGREQY
length: 12; J: TRBJ2-7; size: once; V: TRBV7-6; CDR3: ASSLAGGEYEQY
length: 12; J: TRBJ1-2; size: few; V: TRBV7-9; CDR3: ASSSGTSDYGYT
length: 14; J: TRBJ1-4; size: -; V: TRBV16; CDR3: ASSPGINRANEKLF
length: 13; J: TRBJ2-3; size: -; V: TRBV29-1; CDR3: SVDGGAFSTDTQY
length: 14; J: TRBJ1-5; size: -; V: TRBV27; CDR3: ASRGQGQIVNQPQH
length: 12; J: TRBJ1-4; size: once; V: TRBV6-5; CDR3: ASRAGTADEKLF
length: 11; J: TRBJ2-3; size: -; V: TRBV7-9; CDR3: ASSPLSGGAQY
length: 14; J: TRBJ2-3; size: -; V: TRBV19; CDR3: ASSIVFRGSTDTQY
length: 9; J: TRBJ1-4; size: -; V: TRBV6-5; CDR3: ASSPYEKLF
length: 14; J: TRBJ2-7; size: -; V: TRBV4-2; CDR3: ASSQVWGQGSYEQY
length: 11; J: TRBJ2-7; size: few; V: TRBV10-1; CDR3: ASSAGGDYEQY
length: 13; J: TRBJ2-7; size: few; V: TRBV5-1; CDR3: ASSVIAGVLYEQY
length: 13; J: TRBJ1-1; size: -; V: TRBV18; CDR3: ASSSGVGLHTEAF
length: 12; J: TRBJ1-2; size: once; V: TRBV15; CDR3: ATSRGTGDAGYT
length: 12; J: TRBJ1-4; size: few; V: TRBV7-9; CDR3: ASSEDNSNEKLF
length: 12; J: TRBJ1-2; size: -; V: TRBV3-1/TRBV3-2; CDR3: ASSRSGGSYGYT